Below, 15 T cell receptor beta chains from the same sample are listed, as sequenced in a study of technical replicates of blood from a handful of donors. Using immunoSEQ multiplex PCR, the repertoire was profiled, and TCRdb retains in-frame clones only, with some absent. This table holds about 15,000 clones, just over 85% found once. The sequenced sample was PBMCs. The origin of the receptors is a human donor in good health.

J is TRBJ2-1 and V is TRBV18; the match to TRBD2 covers 10 bases. This CDR3 has 16 amino acids. Per the germline V gene, CDR1 is KGHSH and CDR2 is LQKENI. With V trimmed by 1 base and J by 1 base, 1 base remained unmatched. CDR3 coding DNA: TGTGCCAGCTCACCACTAGCGGGAGGTTCCTACAATGAGCAGTTCTTC. Encoded protein: CASSPLAGGSYNEQFF.

J is TRBJ2-4 and V is TRBV28; a possible D gene is TRBD2 (7 bases). Germline V CDR1 and CDR2: MDHEN, SYDVKM. This CDR3 spans 15 amino acids. Between the trimmed V and J ends, which lost 4 bases and 8 bases, there was a span of 18 bases. The CDR3 DNA follows: TGTGCCAGCAGTTATCCTAGCGGAGGGGGGGACATTCAGTACTTC. As protein: CASSYPSGGGDIQYF.

This clone was seen only a few times. The chain combines TRBV11-3 with TRBJ1-1; D perhaps matches TRBD1 (5 bases). This CDR3 contains 15 residues. Germline CDR1 and CDR2: SGHNT and YENEEA. Trimming removed 5 bases at V and 4 bases at J, with 17 bases between. The CDR3 is CASSQGHGQLTEAFF. DNA for the CDR3: TGTGCCAGCAGCCAAGGACATGGCCAGCTCACTGAAGCTTTCTTT.

This chain links TRBV4-1 with TRBJ2-1; 7 bases are a match to TRBD1. Germline values: CDR1 MGHRA, CDR2 YSYEKL. With V trimmed by 0 bases and J by 4 bases, 6 bases remained unmatched. The CDR3 length is 16 residues. CDR3 sequence (DNA): TGCGCCAGCAGCCAAGAAATGCAGGGGGAATACAATGAGCAGTTCTTC. This sequence encodes CASSQEMQGEYNEQFF.

This chain uses TRBV30 with TRBJ1-1, with 7 bases fitting TRBD1. Trimming removed 2 bases from V and 11 bases from J; junction bases left unmatched: 8. Germline CDR1 reads GTSNPN; CDR2 reads SVGIG (reference sequence). The CDR3 length is 12 residues. The CDR3 protein is CAWSPTGVEAFF. In DNA, the CDR3 is TGTGCCTGGAGTCCTACAGGGGTGGAGGCTTTCTTT.

The rearrangement uses TRBV28 and TRBJ1-1, with D maybe TRBD1 (6 bases). Germline CDR1 is MDHEN and CDR2 is SYDVKM. V lost 6 bases and J 2 bases, leaving 16 bases between the germline ends. CDR3 size: 15 residues. CDR3 DNA: TGTGCCAGCAGCCCACCCGGACAGCCAAACACTGAAGCTTTCTTT. It yields the protein CASSPPGQPNTEAFF.

This chain joins TRBV6-6 and TRBJ2-7; 9 bases line up with TRBD2. This CDR3 region has 14 residues. V shed 5 bases and J 4 bases; nucleotides not matched to a gene: 6. CDR1 and CDR2 (germline): MNHNY, SVGAGI (reference sequence). Here the CDR3 reads CASSLREGVYEQYF. The CDR3 DNA is TGTGCCAGCAGTCTGCGGGAGGGTGTTTACGAGCAGTACTTC.

This clone showed up just once. J is TRBJ2-1 and V is TRBV5-1; D is possibly TRBD2 (6 bases). Trimming left V 6 bases short and J 3 bases short, with 13 bases between. Per the germline V gene, CDR1 is SGHRS and CDR2 is YFSETQ. The CDR3 loop spans 14 amino acids. In DNA form, the CDR3 reads TGCGCCAGCACCATGGGGGGAGGCTACAATGAGCAGTTCTTC. Translating gives CASTMGGGYNEQFF.

The CDR3 protein is CSVVRQGIETQYF. CDR3 bases: TGCAGCGTTGTTCGGCAGGGTATAGAGACCCAGTACTTC. V and J are TRBV29-1 and TRBJ2-5; possible D gene TRBD1, 5 bases. The CDR3 sequence is 13 residues long. CDR1 SQVTM and CDR2 ANQGSEA come from the germline V gene. Trimming cost V 4 bases and J 4 bases, with 13 bases left between them.

The gene calls are TRBV27 and TRBJ1-1; TRBD1 might be the D (6 bases). Per the germline V gene, CDR1 is MNHEY and CDR2 is SMNVEV (reference sequence). V lost 3 bases and J lost 5, with 10 bases in between. This CDR3 region has 13 residues. CDR3 DNA sequence: TGTGCCAGCAGTTTGGCCAGGGGAACTGAAGCTTTCTTT. Protein: CASSLARGTEAFF.

The gene calls are TRBV5-1 and TRBJ2-1; 16 nucleotides align to TRBD2. This CDR3 is 17 amino acids long. Germline CDR1 SGHRS, CDR2 YFSETQ. The junction had 5 bases not matched to a gene; V was cut back by 0 bases and J by 8 bases. The CDR3 loop reads CASSLAGTSGGGHEQFF. The CDR3 region has the DNA TGCGCCAGCAGCTTGGCCGGGACTAGCGGGGGGGGACATGAGCAGTTCTTC.

This chain uses TRBV2 with TRBJ2-5; perhaps TRBD1 as D (5 bases). Germline assignment: CDR1 SNHLY and CDR2 FYNNEI. V lost 4 bases to trimming and J lost 2 bases, with 11 bases between them. The CDR3 runs 14 residues. Here the CDR3 reads CASSGWTRQETQYF. CDR3 bases: TGTGCCAGCAGTGGTTGGACACGACAAGAGACCCAGTACTTC.

The chain links TRBV11-1 to TRBJ2-5; D perhaps matches TRBD2 (6 bases). V was shortened by 1 base and J by 1 base, with 7 bases between the two germline ends. Germline CDR1 is SGHAT and CDR2 is FQDESV (reference sequence). The CDR3 loop spans 14 amino acids. This CDR3 reads CASSLERAQETQYF. In DNA, the CDR3 is TGTGCCAGCAGCTTAGAGCGGGCCCAAGAGACCCAGTACTTC.

In this sample, this clone turned up once. The chain uses TRBV7-2 and TRBJ2-1; 10 nucleotides align to TRBD2. The CDR3 is 17 residues long. Per germline, CDR1 SGHTA and CDR2 FQGNSA. V gave up 4 bases and J gave up 9 bases; unmatched junction bases: 15. The CDR3 loop reads CASSSTVPGLASGEQFF. The CDR3 DNA sequence: TGTGCCAGCAGCTCCACTGTACCGGGACTAGCGTCGGGTGAGCAGTTCTTC.

CDR3 in amino acids: CASRKREGSNEQFF. CDR3 coding DNA: TGTGCCAGCAGGAAGCGGGAGGGTAGTAATGAGCAGTTCTTC. The V gene is TRBV6-5, the J gene TRBJ2-1; 10 bases fit TRBD2. CDR1 is MNHEY and CDR2 is SVGAGI in the germline V gene. The trim removed 6 bases at V and 7 bases at J, leaving 6 bases unmatched. The CDR3 totals 14 residues.